Included here is one T cell receptor beta chain sequence, with context. This entry comes from a study of control samples from healthy donors and cancer patients. Some clones are missing from TCRdb's copy, which holds only in-frame ones; the method was immunoSEQ multiplex PCR. The table includes 120,000 to 150,000 clones, about nine tenths detected once. CDR3 size: 19 residues. Germline CDR1 and CDR2: MDHEN and SYDVKM. The V segment lost 3 bases and the J segment 8 bases; nucleotides outside the gene matches: 21. This sequence originates from a man younger than 45 in good health. The specimen sequenced was blood. V is TRBV28 and J is TRBJ1-4; 7 positions match TRBD1. CDR3 sequence (DNA): TGTGCCAGCAGTTTTCGTGAAGGGGGCAGGGCCCCCTTGCAGGAAAAACTGTTTTTT. Amino acid sequence: CASSFREGGRAPLQEKLFF.